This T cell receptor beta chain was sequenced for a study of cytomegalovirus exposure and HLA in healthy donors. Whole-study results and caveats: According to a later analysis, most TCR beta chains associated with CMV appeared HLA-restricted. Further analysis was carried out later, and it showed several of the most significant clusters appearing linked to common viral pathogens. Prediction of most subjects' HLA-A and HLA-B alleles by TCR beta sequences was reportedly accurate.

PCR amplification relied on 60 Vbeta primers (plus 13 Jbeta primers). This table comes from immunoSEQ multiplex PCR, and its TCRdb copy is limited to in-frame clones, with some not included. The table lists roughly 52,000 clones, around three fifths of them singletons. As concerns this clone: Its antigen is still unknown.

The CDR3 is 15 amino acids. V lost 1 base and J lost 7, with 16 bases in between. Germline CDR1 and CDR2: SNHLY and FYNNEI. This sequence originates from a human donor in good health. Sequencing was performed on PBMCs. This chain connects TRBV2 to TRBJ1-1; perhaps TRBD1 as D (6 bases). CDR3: CASSEVPGGRGEAFF. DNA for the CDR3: TGTGCCAGCAGTGAAGTTCCCGGGGGGCGAGGTGAAGCTTTCTTT.